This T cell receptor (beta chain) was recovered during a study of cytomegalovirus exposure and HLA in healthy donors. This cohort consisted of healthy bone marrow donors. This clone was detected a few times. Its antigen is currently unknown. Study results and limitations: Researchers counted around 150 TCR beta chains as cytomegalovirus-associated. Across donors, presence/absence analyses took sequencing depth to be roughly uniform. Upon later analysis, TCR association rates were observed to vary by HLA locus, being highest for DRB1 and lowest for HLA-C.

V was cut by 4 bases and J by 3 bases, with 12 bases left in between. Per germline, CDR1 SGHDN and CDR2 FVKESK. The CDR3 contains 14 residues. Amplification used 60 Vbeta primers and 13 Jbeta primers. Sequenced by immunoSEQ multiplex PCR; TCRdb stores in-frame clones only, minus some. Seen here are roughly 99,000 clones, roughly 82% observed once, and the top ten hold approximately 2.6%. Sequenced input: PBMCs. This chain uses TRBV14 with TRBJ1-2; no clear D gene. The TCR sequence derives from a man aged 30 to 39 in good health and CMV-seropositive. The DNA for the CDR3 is TGTGCCAGCAGCCGGTTTGACGGGGACTATGGCTACACCTTC. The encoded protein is CASSRFDGDYGYTF.